The TCR beta chain under discussion was sequenced for a study of T cells in Graves' hyperthyroidism and ophthalmopathy. The study, taken as a whole, reports: Blood held most thyroid clonotypes expanded above 0.001 frequency.

Diagnoses were made from clinical symptoms, serum measures (thyroxine and TRAb), thyroid ultrasound and orbital computed tomography. Amplification targeted TCR beta CDR3 regions from RNA transcripts. The study used the HTBI primer set for a first-round RT-PCR of the TCR CDR3. TCRdb redid the calling of the multiplex PCR reads with MiXCR, one entry per CDR3 protein. Among 300,000 to 350,000 distinct CDR3 sequences, approximately 14% were seen once, and the ten largest hold 20% to 25%. This CDR3 comprises 15 residues. From germline, CDR1 is SQVTM and CDR2 ANQGSEA. On this clonotype: Antigen unknown. Compared with germline, one end of the junction differs, possibly owing to a read error.

The source of this sequence is a woman aged 30 to 39 with Graves' hyperthyroidism. The sequenced sample consisted of blood. The rearrangement uses TRBV29-1 and TRBJ2-2; TRBD1 is a possible D gene (5 bases). The CDR3 DNA is TGCGGCGTTGTGTCTCAGGGAACGAACACCGGGGAGCTGTTTTTT. Translating it yields CGVVSQGTNTGELFF.